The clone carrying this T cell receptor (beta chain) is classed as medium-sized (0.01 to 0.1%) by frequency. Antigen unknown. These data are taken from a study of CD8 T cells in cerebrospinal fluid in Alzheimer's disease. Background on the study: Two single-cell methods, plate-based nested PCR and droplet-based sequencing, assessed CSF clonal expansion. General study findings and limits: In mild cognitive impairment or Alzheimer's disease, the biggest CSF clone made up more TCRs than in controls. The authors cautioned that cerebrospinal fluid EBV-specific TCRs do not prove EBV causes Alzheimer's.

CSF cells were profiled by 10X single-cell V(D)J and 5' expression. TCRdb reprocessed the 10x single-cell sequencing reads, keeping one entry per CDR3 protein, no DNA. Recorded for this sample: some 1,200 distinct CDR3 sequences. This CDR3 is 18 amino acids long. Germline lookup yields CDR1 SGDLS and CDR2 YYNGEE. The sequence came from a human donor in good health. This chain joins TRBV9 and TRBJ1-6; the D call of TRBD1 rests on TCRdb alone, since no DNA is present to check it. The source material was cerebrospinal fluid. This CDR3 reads CASSVDGGMSSYNSPLHF.